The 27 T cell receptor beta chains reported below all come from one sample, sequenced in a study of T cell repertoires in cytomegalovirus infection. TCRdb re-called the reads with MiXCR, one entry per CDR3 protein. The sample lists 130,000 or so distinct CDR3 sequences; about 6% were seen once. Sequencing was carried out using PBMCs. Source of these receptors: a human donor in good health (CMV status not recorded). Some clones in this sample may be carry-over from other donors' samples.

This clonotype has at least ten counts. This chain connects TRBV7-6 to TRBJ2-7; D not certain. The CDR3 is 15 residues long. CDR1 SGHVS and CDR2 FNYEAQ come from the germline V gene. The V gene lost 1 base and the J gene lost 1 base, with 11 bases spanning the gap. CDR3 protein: CASSLGGQTSYEQYF. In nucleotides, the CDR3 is TGTGCCAGCAGCTTAGGTGGGCAGACATCCTACGAGCAGTACTTC.

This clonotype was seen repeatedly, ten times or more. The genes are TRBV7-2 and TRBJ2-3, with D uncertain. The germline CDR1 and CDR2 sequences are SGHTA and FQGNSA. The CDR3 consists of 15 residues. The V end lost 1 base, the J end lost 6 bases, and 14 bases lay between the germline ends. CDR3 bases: TGTGCCAGCAGCTTAGGGCAGGCGTCGGTGGATACGCAGTATTTT. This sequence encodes CASSLGQASVDTQYF.

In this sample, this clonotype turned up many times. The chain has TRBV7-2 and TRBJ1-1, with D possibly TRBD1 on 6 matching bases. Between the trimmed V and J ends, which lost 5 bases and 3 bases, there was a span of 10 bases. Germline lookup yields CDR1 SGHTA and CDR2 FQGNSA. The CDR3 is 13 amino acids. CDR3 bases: TGTGCCAGCAGCAATTACAGGGACACTGAAGCTTTCTTT. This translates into CASSNYRDTEAFF.

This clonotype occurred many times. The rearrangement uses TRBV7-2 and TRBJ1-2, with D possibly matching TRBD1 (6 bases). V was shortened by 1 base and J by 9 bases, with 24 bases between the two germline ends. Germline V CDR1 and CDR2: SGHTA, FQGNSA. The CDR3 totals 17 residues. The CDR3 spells CASSLEWGAGVRTRYTF. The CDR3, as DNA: TGTGCCAGCAGCTTAGAATGGGGGGCAGGCGTTAGGACACGCTACACCTTC.

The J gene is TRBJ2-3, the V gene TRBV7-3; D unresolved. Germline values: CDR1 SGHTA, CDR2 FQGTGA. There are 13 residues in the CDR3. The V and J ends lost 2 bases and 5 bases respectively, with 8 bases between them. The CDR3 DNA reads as TGTGCCAGCAGCTTAGATTTGGTAGATACGCAGTATTTT. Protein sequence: CASSLDLVDTQYF. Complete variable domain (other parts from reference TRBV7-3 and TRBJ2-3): GAGVSQTPSNKVTEKGKYVELRCDPISGHTALYWYRQSLGQGPEFLIYFQGTGAADDSGLPNDRFFAVRPEGSVSTLKIQRTERGDSAVYLCASSLDLVDTQYFGPGTRLTVL.

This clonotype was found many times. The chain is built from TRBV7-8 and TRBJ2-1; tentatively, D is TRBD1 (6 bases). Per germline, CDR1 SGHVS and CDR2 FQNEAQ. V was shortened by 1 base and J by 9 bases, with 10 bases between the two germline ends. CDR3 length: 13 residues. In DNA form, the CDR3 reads TGTGCCAGCAGCTTAGACAGGGTGGCTGAGCAGTTCTTC. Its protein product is CASSLDRVAEQFF. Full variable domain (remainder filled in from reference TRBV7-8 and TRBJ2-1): GAGVSQSPRYKVAKRGQDVALRCDPISGHVSLFWYQQALGQGPEFLTYFQNEAQLDKSGLPSDRFFAERPEGSVSTLKIQRTQQEDSAVYLCASSLDRVAEQFFGPGTRLTVL.

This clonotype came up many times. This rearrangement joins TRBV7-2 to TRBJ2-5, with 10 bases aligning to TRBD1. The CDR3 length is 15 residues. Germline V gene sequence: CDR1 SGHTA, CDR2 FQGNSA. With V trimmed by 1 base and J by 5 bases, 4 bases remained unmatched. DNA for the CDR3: TGTGCCAGCAGCTTAGGGACAGGGGGTCTCGAGACCCAGTACTTC. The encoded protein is CASSLGTGGLETQYF.

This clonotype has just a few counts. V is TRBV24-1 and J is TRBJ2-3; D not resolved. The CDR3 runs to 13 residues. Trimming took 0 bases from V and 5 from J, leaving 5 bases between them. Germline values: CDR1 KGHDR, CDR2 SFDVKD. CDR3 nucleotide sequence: TGTGCCACCAGTGATTTGCAGGAAGATACGCAGTATTTT. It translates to CATSDLQEDTQYF.

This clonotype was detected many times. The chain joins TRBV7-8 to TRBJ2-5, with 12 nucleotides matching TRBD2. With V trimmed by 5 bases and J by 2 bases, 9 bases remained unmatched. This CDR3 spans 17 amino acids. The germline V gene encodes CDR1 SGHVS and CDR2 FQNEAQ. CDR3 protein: CASSQTFGLAGQETQYF. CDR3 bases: TGTGCCAGCAGCCAGACGTTCGGACTAGCGGGGCAAGAGACCCAGTACTTC.

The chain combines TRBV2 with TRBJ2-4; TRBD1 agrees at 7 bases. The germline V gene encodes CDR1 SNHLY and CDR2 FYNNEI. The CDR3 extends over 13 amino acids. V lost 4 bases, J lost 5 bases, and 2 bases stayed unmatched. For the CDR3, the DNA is TGTGCCAGCAGTGCAGGGGGAGAAAACATTCAGTACTTC. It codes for CASSAGGENIQYF.

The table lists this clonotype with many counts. The CDR3 bases are TGTGCCAGCAGCTTGTATTCGCAGAACACCGGGGAGCTGTTTTTT. It codes for CASSLYSQNTGELFF. The chain has TRBV5-5 and TRBJ2-2; D not resolved. V lost 1 base, J lost 1 base, and 8 bases lay in between. Per germline, CDR1 SGHKS and CDR2 YYEKEE (reference sequence). This CDR3 is built from 15 residues.

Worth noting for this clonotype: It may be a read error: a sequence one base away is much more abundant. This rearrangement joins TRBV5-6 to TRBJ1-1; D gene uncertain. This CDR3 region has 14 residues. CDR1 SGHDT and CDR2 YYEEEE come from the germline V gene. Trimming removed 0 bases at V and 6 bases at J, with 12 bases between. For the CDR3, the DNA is TGTGCCAGCAGCTTGGCAACAGTGGTGGCTGAAGCTTTCTTT. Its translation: CASSLATVVAEAFF. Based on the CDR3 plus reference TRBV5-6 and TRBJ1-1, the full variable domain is DAGVTQSPTHLIKTRGQQVTLRCSPKSGHDTVSWYQQALGQGPQFIFQYYEEEERQRGNFPDRFSGHQFPNYSSELNVNALLLGDSALYLCASSLATVVAEAFFGQGTRLTVV.

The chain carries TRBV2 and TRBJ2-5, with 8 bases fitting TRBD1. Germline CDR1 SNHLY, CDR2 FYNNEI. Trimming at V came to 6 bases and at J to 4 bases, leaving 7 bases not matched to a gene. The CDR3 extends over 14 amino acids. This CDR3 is CASRGQVPRETQYF. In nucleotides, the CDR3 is TGTGCCAGCAGGGGACAGGTCCCCCGAGAGACCCAGTACTTC. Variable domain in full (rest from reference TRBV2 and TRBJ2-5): EPEVTQTPSHQVTQMGQEVILRCVPISNHLYFYWYRQILGQKVEFLVSFYNNEISEKSEIFDDQFSVERPDGSNFTLKIRSTKLEDSAMYFCASRGQVPRETQYFGPGTRLLVL.

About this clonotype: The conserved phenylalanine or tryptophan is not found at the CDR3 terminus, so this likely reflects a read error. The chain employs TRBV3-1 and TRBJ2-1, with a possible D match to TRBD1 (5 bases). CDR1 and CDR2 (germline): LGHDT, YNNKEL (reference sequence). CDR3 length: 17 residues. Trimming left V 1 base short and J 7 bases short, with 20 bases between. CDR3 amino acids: CASSQGWSAGMRNEQFL. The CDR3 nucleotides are TGTGCCAGCAGCCAAGGATGGTCGGCAGGGATGAGGAATGAGCAGTTCTTA.

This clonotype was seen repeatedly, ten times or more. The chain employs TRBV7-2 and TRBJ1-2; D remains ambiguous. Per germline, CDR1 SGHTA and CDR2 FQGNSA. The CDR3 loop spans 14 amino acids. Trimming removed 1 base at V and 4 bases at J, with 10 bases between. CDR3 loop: CASSLVQQAYGYTF. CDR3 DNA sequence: TGTGCCAGCAGCTTAGTACAGCAGGCCTATGGCTACACCTTC.

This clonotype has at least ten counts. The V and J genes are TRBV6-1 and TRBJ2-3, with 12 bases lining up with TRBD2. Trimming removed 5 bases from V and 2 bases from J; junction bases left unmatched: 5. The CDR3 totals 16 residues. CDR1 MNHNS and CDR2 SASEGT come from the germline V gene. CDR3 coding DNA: TGTGCCAGCAGTCTACTAGCGGGGGGACCCACAGATACGCAGTATTTT. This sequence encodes CASSLLAGGPTDTQYF.

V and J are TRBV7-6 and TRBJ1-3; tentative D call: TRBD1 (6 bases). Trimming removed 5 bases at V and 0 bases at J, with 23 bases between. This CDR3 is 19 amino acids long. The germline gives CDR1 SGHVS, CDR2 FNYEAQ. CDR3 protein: CASSLRQADQITSGNTIYF. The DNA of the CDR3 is TGTGCCAGCAGCCTCAGACAGGCGGACCAAATTACCTCTGGAAACACCATATATTTT.

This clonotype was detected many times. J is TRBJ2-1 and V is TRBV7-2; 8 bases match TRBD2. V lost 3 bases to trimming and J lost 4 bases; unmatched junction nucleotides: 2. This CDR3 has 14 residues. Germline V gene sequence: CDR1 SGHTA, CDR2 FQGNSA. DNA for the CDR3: TGTGCCAGCAGCTTTAGCGGGGCGTACAATGAGCAGTTCTTC. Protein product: CASSFSGAYNEQFF.

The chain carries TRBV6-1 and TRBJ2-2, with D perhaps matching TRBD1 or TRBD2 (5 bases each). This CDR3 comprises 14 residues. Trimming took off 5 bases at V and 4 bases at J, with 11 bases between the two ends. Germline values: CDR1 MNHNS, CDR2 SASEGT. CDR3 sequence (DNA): TGTGCCAGCAGTTCCGGGACCATCACCGGGGAGCTGTTTTTT. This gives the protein CASSSGTITGELFF.

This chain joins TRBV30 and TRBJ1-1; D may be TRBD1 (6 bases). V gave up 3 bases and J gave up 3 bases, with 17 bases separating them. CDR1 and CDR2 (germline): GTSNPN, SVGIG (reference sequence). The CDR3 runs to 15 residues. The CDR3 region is CAWSLWGGADTEAFF. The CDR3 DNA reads TGTGCCTGGAGCCTCTGGGGGGGCGCAGACACTGAAGCTTTCTTT.

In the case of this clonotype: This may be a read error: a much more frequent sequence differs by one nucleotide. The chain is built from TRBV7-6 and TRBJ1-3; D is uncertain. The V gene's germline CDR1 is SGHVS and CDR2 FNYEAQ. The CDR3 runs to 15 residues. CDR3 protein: CASSSEGFGGNTLYF. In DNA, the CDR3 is TGTGCCAGCAGCTCGGAGGGTTTCGGAGGAAACACCTTATATTTT. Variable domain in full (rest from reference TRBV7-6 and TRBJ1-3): GAGVSQSPRYKVTKRGQDVALRCDPISGHVSLYWYRQALGQGPEFLTYFNYEAQQDKSGLPNDRFSAERPEGSISTLTIQRTEQRDSAMYRCASSSEGFGGNTLYFGEGSWLTVV.

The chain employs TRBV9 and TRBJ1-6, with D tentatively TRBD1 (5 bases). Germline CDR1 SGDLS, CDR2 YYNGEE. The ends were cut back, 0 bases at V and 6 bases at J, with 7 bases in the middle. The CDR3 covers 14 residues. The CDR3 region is CASSVGTPNSPLHF. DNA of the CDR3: TGTGCCAGCAGCGTAGGGACACCTAATTCACCCCTCCACTTT. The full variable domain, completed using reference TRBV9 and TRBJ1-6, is DSGVTQTPKHLITATGQRVTLRCSPRSGDLSVYWYQQSLDQGLQFLIQYYNGEERAKGNILERFSAQQFPDLHSELNLSSLELGDSALYFCASSVGTPNSPLHFGNGTRLTVT.

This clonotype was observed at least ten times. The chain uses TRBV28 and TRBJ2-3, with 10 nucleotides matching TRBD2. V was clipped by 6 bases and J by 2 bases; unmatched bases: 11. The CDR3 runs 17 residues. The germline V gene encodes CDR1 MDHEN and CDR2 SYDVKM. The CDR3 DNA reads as TGTGCCAGCAGCACACCATTCGGACTAGCGGACACAGATACGCAGTATTTT. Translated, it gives CASSTPFGLADTDTQYF.

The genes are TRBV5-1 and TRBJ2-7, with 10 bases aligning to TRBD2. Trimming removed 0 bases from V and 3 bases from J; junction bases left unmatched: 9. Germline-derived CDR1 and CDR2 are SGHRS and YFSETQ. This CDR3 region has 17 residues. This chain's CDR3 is CASSLEPTSGAYYEQYF. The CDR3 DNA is TGCGCCAGCAGCTTGGAACCTACTAGCGGGGCTTACTACGAGCAGTACTTC.

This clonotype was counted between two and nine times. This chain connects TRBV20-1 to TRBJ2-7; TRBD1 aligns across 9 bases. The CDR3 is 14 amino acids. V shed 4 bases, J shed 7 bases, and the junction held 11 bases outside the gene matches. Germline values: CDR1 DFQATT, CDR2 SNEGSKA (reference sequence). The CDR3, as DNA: TGCAGTGCTATTCCCCTCCGACAGGGGGGGGAGCAGTACTTC. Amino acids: CSAIPLRQGGEQYF.

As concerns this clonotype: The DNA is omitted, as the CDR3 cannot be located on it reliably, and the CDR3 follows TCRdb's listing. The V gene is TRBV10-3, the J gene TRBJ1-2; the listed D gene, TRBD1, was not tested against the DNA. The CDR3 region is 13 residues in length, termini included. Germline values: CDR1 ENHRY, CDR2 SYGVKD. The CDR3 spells CATRDRDNYGCTF.

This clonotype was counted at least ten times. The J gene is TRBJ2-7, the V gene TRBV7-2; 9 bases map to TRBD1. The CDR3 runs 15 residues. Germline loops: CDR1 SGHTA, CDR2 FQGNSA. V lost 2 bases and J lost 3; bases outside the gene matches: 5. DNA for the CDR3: TGTGCCAGCAGCTTACAACAGGGGGCTTTCTACGAGCAGTACTTC. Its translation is CASSLQQGAFYEQYF.